The subject of this entry is one T cell receptor beta chain. Data came from immunoSEQ multiplex PCR; TCRdb stores just in-frame clones and leaves some out. The sample shows under 200,000 clones, less than 85% of them seen only once. These data come from a study of blood T cell repertoires in COVID-19. The CDR3 extends over 13 amino acids. V was clipped by 2 bases and J by 11 bases, with 13 bases between them. Germline values: CDR1 SNHLY, CDR2 FYNNEI. The chain employs TRBV2 and TRBJ1-5; maybe TRBD1 (5 bases). This receptor was taken from a woman in her sixties with COVID-19, enrolled during active disease. What was sequenced was peripheral blood. CDR3 nucleotides: TGTGCCAGCAGTGAATTAGGCAGGGAGGCCCAGCATTTT. Amino acid sequence: CASSELGREAQHF. Together with reference TRBV2 and TRBJ1-5, the CDR3 gives the full variable domain: EPEVTQTPSHQVTQMGQEVILRCVPISNHLYFYWYRQILGQKVEFLVSFYNNEISEKSEIFDDQFSVERPDGSNFTLKIRSTKLEDSAMYFCASSELGREAQHFGDGTRLSIL.